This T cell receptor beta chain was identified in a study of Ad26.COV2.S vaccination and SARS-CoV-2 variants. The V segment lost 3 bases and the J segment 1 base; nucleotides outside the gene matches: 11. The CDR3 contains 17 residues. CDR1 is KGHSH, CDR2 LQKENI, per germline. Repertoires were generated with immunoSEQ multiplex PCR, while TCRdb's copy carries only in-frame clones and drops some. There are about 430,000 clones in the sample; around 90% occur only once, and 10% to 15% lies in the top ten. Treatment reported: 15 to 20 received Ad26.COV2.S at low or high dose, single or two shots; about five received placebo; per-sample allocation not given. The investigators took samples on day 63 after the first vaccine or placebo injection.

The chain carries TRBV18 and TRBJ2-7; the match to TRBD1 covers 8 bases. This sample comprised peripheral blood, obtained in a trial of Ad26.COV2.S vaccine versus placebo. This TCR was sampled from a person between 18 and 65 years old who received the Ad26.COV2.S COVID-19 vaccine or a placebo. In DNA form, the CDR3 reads TGTGCCAGCTCACCGAATACCATAACAGGGGGGTCCTACGAGCAGTACTTC. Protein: CASSPNTITGGSYEQYF.